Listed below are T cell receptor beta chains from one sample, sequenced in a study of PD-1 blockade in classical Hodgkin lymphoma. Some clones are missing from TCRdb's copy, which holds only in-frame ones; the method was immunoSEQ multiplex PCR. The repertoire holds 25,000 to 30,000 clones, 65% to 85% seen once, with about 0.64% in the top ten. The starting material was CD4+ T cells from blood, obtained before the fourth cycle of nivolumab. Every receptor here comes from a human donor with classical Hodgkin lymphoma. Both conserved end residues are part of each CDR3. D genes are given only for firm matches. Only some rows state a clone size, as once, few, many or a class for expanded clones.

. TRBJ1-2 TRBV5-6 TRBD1 CASIGTGYGYTF TGTGCCAGCATCGGGACAGGCTATGGCTACACCTTC
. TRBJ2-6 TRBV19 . CASSMRTPGANVLTF TGTGCCAGTAGTATGAGGACACCTGGGGCCAACGTCCTGACTTTC
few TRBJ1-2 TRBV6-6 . CASSTRGNYGYTF TGTGCCAGCAGTACGCGGGGTAACTATGGCTACACCTTC
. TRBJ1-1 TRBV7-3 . CASSQRGDSADAFF TGTGCCAGCAGCCAAAGGGGGGATAGCGCAGACGCTTTCTTT
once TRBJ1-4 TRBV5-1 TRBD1 CASSLAGTGEKLFF TGCGCCAGCAGCTTGGCCGGGACAGGGGAGAAACTGTTTTTT
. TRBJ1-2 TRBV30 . CAWREGMVWGYTF TGTGCCTGGAGGGAGGGGATGGTATGGGGCTACACCTTC
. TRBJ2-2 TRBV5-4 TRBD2 CASSSQSRLAGGSGELFF TGTGCCAGCAGCTCTCAAAGCCGCCTAGCGGGGGGATCCGGGGAGCTGTTTTTT
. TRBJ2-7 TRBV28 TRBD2 CASSLIGGGYEQYF TGTGCCAGCAGTTTAATAGGCGGGGGCTACGAGCAGTACTTC
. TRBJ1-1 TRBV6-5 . CASSYSNGEEAFF TGTGCCAGCAGTTACTCTAACGGGGAGGAAGCTTTCTTT
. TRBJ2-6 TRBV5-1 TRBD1 CASMTGAGANVLTF TGCGCCAGCATGACAGGGGCTGGGGCCAACGTCCTGACTTTC
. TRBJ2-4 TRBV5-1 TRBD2 CASSLAPGLAGEQYF TGCGCCAGCAGCTTGGCTCCGGGACTAGCGGGGGAACAGTACTTC
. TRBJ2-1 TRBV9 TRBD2 CASSAPSGTSYNEQFF TGTGCCAGCAGCGCCCCTTCCGGGACTAGCTACAATGAGCAGTTCTTC
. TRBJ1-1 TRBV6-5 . CASSYSRHEAFF TGTGCCAGCAGTTACTCTCGGCATGAAGCTTTCTTT
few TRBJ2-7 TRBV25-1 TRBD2 CASSESGGGAYEQYF TGTGCCAGCAGTGAATCCGGTGGGGGGGCCTACGAGCAGTACTTC
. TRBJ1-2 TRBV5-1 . CASSLVQNYGYTF TGCGCCAGCAGCTTGGTTCAGAACTATGGCTACACCTTC
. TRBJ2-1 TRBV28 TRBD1 CASSLSRDRTWGYNEQFF TGTGCCAGCAGTTTGAGTCGGGACAGGACTTGGGGGTACAATGAGCAGTTCTTC
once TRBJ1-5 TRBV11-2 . CASSLDRAQPQHF TGTGCCAGCAGCTTAGACAGGGCTCAGCCCCAGCATTTT
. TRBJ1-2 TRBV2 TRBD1 CASSSPDRGRDGYTF TGTGCCAGCAGCAGCCCGGACAGGGGGCGGGATGGCTACACCTTC
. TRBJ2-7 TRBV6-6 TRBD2 CASRTSGGYEQYF TGTGCCAGCAGGACTAGCGGGGGCTACGAGCAGTACTTC
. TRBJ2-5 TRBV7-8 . CASSLRRDIQETQYF TGTGCCAGCAGCTTACGCCGGGACATTCAAGAGACCCAGTACTTC
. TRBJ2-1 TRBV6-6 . CASSDMGLPQFF TGTGCCAGCAGTGACATGGGACTCCCGCAGTTCTTC
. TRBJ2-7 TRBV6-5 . CASSSGIIYEQYF TGTGCCAGCAGTTCAGGGATAATCTACGAGCAGTACTTC
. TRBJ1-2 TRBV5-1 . CASSPDGGYGYTF TGCGCCAGCAGCCCGGACGGGGGCTATGGCTACACCTTC
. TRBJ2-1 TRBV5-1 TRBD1 CASSSGQGGDYNEQFF TGCGCCAGCAGCTCGGGACAGGGCGGGGACTACAATGAGCAGTTCTTC
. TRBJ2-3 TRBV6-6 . CASNEITDTQYF TGTGCCAGCAATGAAATCACAGATACGCAGTATTTT
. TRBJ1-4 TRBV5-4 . CASSLGGAATNEKLFF TGTGCCAGCAGCTTGGGGGGGGCTGCAACTAATGAAAAACTGTTTTTT
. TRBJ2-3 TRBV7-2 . CASSPQSGTSTDTQYF TGTGCCAGCAGCCCGCAGTCCGGAACTAGCACAGATACGCAGTATTTT
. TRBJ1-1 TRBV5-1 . CASSTDPGTVNTEAFF TGCGCCAGCAGCACTGACCCAGGGACGGTGAACACTGAAGCTTTCTTT
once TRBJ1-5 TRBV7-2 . CASSLTDSNQPQHF TGTGCCAGCAGCTTAACAGATAGCAATCAGCCCCAGCATTTT
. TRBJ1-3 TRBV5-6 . CASSLLITRGPGNTIYF TGTGCCAGCAGCTTGCTTATTACCAGGGGCCCTGGAAACACCATATATTTT
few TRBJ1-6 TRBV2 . CASSYSYNSPLHF TGTGCCAGCTCATACTCCTATAATTCACCCCTCCACTTT
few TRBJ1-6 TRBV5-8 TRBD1 CASSADRGSINSPLHF TGTGCCAGCAGCGCGGACAGGGGCTCGATAAATTCACCCCTCCACTTT
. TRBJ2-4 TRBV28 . CASSSGPLKGIQYF TGTGCCAGCAGTTCGGGACCGCTTAAGGGCATTCAGTACTTC
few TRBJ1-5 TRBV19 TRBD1 CASSPETGSNQPQHF TGTGCCAGTAGTCCAGAGACAGGGAGCAATCAGCCCCAGCATTTT
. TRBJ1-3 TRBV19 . CASSHRTASGNTIYF TGTGCCAGTAGTCACAGGACAGCATCTGGAAACACCATATATTTT
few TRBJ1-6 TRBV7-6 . CASSLDTVQSNSPLHF TGTGCCAGCAGCTTAGACACAGTCCAATCTAATTCACCCCTCCACTTT
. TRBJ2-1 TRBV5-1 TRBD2 CASSWNPGLASVEQFF TGCGCCAGCAGCTGGAACCCGGGACTAGCGTCTGTTGAGCAGTTCTTC
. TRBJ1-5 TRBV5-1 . CASSPEGKRNQPQHF TGCGCCAGCAGCCCGGAGGGGAAACGCAATCAGCCCCAGCATTTT
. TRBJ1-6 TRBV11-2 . CASSQGGNSPLHF TGTGCCAGCAGCCAAGGTGGAAATTCACCCCTCCACTTT
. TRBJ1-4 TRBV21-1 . CASTELKKLFF TGTGCCAGCACCGAATTAAAGAAACTGTTTTTT
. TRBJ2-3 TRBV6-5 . CASSQGFSTDTQYF TGTGCCAGCAGTCAGGGGTTTAGCACAGATACGCAGTATTTT
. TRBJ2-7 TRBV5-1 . CASSVTGSRTKSSYEQYF TGCGCCAGCAGCGTGACAGGCTCCAGAACCAAGAGCTCCTACGAGCAGTACTTC